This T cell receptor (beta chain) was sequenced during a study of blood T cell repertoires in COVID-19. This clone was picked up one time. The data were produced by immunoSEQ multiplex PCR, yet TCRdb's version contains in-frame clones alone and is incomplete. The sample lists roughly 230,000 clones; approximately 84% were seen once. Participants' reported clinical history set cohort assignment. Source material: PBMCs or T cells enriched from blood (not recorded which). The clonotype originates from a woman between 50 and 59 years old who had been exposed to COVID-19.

CDR3 in amino acids: CASSRDNPPLHF. CDR3 nucleotides: TGTGCCAGCAGCCGGGACAATCCACCCCTCCACTTT. The gene calls are TRBV9 and TRBJ1-6; TRBD1 might be the D (6 bases). The CDR3 runs 12 residues. V was shortened by 4 bases and J by 11 bases, with 10 bases between the two germline ends. CDR1 is SGDLS, CDR2 YYNGEE, per germline. Full variable domain (missing parts from reference TRBV9 and TRBJ1-6): DSGVTQTPKHLITATGQRVTLRCSPRSGDLSVYWYQQSLDQGLQFLIQYYNGEERAKGNILERFSAQQFPDLHSELNLSSLELGDSALYFCASSRDNPPLHFGNGTRLTVT.